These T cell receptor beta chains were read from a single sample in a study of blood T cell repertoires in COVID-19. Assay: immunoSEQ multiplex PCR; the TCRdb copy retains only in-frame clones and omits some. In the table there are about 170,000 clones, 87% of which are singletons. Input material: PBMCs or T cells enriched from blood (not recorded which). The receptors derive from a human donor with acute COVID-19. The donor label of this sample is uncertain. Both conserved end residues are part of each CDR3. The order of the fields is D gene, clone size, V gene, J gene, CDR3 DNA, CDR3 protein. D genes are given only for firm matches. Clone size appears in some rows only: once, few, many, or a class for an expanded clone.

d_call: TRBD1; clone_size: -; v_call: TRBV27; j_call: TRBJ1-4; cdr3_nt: TGTGCCAGCAGTCGGACAGGATGGAATGAAAAACTGTTTTTT; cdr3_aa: CASSRTGWNEKLFF
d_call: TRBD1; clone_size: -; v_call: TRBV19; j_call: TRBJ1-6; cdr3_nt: TGTGCCAGTAGTACCCTGGGGACAGGGAATAATTCACCCCTCCACTTT; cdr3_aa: CASSTLGTGNNSPLHF
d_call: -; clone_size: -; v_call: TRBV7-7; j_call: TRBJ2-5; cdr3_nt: TGTGCCAGCAGCTTAGCCACAGGGTTTCAGGAGACCCAGTACTTC; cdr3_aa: CASSLATGFQETQYF
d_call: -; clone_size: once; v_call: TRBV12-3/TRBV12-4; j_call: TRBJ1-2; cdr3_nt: TGTGCCAGCAGTTTAACGGGGATTGAGGGCTACACCTTC; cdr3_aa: CASSLTGIEGYTF
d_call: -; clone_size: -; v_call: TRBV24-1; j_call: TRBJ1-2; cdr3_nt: TGTGCCACCAGTGATTCACAGGGTTTCTTTGGCTACACCTTC; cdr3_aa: CATSDSQGFFGYTF
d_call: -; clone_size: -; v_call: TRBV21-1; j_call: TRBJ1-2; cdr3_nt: TGTGCCAGCAGCAGATCGACGGGAAATTATGGCTACACCTTC; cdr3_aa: CASSRSTGNYGYTF
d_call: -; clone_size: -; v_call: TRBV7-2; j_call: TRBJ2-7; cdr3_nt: TGTGCCAGCAGCTTGGAGGGGGCGAGGAACGAGCAGTACTTC; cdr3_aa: CASSLEGARNEQYF
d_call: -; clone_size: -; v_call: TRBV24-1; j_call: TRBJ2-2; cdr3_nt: TGTGCCACCAGTGATACAGGGTGGCCCGGGGAGCTGTTTTTT; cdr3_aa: CATSDTGWPGELFF
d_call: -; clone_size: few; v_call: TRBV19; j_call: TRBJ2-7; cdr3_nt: TGTGCCAGTAGTATGACCGGGATTTCCTACGAGCAGTACTTC; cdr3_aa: CASSMTGISYEQYF
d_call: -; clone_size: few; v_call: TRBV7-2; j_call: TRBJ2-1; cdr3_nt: TGTGCCAGCAGCTTACAGGGTTCAGCACACAATGAGCAGTTCTTC; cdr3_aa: CASSLQGSAHNEQFF
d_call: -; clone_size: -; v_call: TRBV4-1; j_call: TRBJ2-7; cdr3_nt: TGCGCCAGCAGCCTTGGGACACAGACCTACGAGCAGTACTTC; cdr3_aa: CASSLGTQTYEQYF
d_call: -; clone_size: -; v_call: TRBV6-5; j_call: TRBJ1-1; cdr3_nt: TGTGCCAGCATTAGTGCCACTGAAGCTTTCTTT; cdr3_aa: CASISATEAFF
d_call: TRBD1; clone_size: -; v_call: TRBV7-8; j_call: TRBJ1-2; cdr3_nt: TGTGCCAGCAGCTACCGGACAGGCTATGGCTACACCTTC; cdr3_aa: CASSYRTGYGYTF
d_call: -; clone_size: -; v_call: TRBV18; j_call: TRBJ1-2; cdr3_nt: TGTGCCAGCTCACGTGACAGAGACTATGGCTACACCTTC; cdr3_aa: CASSRDRDYGYTF
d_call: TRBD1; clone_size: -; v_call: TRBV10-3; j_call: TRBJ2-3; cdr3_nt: TGTGCCACCCGTCCCGGACAGGGGGACACAGATACGCAGTATTTT; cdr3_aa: CATRPGQGDTDTQYF
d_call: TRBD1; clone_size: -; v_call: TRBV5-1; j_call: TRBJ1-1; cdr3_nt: TGCGCCAGCAGTGTCAAGGGGGCTACGACTGAAGCTTTCTTT; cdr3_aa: CASSVKGATTEAFF
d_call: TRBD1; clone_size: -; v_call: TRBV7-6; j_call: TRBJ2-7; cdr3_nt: TGTGCCAGCAGCCCCAAGCCCCCGACAGGGGGGTACGAGCAGTACTTC; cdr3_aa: CASSPKPPTGGYEQYF
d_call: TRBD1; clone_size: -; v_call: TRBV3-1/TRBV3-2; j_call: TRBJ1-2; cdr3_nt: TGTGCCAGCAGCCAAGATAGGGACAGCTTAAACTATGGCTACACCTTC; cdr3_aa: CASSQDRDSLNYGYTF
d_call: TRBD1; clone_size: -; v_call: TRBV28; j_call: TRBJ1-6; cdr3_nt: TGTGCCAGCAGTTACAGGGGACAGGGATGGTTTGATTCACCCCTCCACTTT; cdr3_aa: CASSYRGQGWFDSPLHF
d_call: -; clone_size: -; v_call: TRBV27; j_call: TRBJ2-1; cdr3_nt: TGTGCCAGCGGCCCCTCGCTTCACAGGCCCGACAATGAGCAGTTCTTC; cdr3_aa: CASGPSLHRPDNEQFF
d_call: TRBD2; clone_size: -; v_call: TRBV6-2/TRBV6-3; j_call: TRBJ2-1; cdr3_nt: TGTGCCAGCAGTTACGCCGGGGGGGCAAATGAGCAGTTCTTC; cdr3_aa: CASSYAGGANEQFF
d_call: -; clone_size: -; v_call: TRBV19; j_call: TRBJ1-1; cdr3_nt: TGTGCCAGTAGTAAATACAGGGTTATGAACACTGAAGCTTTCTTT; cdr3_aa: CASSKYRVMNTEAFF
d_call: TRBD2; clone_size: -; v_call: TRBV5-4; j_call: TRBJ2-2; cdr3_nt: TGTGCCAGCAGCTCCGGGGGGGCAAACGGGGAGCTGTTTTTT; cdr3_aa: CASSSGGANGELFF
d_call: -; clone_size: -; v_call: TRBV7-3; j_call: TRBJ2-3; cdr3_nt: TGTGCCAGCAGCTTAAGTCAGGGATCGGATACGCAGTATTTT; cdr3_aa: CASSLSQGSDTQYF
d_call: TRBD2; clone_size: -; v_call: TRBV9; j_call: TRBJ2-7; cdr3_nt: TGTGCCAGCAGCGTACGGGACTACTTACCCTACGAGCAGTACTTC; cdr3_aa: CASSVRDYLPYEQYF
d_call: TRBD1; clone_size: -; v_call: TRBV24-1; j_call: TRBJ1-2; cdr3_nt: TGTGCCACCAGTGATTCCCGAGACAGGGGGTCCTATGGCTACACCTTC; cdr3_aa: CATSDSRDRGSYGYTF
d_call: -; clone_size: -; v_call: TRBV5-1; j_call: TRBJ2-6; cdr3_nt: TGCGCCAGCAGCTTGGCCCCGCGGGCAGGGGCCAACGTCCTGACTTTC; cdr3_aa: CASSLAPRAGANVLTF
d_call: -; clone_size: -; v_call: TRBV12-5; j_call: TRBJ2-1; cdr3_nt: TGTGCTAGTGGTTTGCGCCTTCTTCAGCAGGGAACCAATGAGCAGTTCTTC; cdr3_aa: CASGLRLLQQGTNEQFF
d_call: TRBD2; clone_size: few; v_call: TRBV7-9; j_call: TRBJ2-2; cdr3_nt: TGTGCCAGCAGCTCGCGAGCTAGCGGGAACACCGGGGAGCTGTTTTTT; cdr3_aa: CASSSRASGNTGELFF
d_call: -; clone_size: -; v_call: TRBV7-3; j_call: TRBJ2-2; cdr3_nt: TGTGCCAGCAGCTCTAGGCTAGTTATCCCTTCGACCGGGGAGCTGTTTTTT; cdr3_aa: CASSSRLVIPSTGELFF
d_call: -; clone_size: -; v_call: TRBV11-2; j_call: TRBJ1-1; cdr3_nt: TGTGCCAGCAGCCGCTCAGGGGATGAAGCTTTCTTT; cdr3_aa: CASSRSGDEAFF
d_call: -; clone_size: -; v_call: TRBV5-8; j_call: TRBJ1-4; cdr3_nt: TGTGCCAGCAGCTTGGGAGGAGGGGCCTTACCAACTAATGAAAAACTGTTTTTT; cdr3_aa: CASSLGGGALPTNEKLFF
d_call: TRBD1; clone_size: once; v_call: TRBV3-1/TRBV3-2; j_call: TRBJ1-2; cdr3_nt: TGTGCCAGCAGCCGGCAGGGGGTGGCCCTCTATGGCTACACCTTC; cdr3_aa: CASSRQGVALYGYTF
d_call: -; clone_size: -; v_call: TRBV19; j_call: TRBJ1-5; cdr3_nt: TGTGCCAGTAGTATAGAGGGGGGGCCGCCCCAGCATTTT; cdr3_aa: CASSIEGGPPQHF
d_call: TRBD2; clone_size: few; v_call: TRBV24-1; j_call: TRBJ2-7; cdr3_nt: TGTGCCACCAGTGACGGGGGACTAGCGGGCGAGCAGTACTTC; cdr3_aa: CATSDGGLAGEQYF
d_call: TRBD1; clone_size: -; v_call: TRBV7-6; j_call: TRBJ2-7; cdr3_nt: TGTGCCAGCAGCCTAACAGGGGGCTCGTCCTACGAGCAGTACTTC; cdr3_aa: CASSLTGGSSYEQYF
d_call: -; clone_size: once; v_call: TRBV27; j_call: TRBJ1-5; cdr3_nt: TGTGCCAGCAGGCCCTGGCGGGGTTTGGGAAGCAATCAGCCCCAGCATTTT; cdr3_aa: CASRPWRGLGSNQPQHF
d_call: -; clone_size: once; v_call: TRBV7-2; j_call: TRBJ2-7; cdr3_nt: TGTGCCAGCAGCTTATTGTCGGGACAACCTTACGAGCAGTACTTC; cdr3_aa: CASSLLSGQPYEQYF
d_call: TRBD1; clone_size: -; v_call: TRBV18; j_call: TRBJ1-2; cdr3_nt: TGTGCCAGCTCACCACCTCCCGGGACAGGCTATGGCTACACCTTC; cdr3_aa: CASSPPPGTGYGYTF
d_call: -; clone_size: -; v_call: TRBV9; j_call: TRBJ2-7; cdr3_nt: TGTGCCAGCAGCGTGGGGGCCGGTAGAGCCTACGAGCAGTACTTC; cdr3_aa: CASSVGAGRAYEQYF
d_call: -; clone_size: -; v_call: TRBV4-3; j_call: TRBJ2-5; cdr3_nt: TGCGCCAGCGGGGCCAGGGTTAGGGAGACCCAGTACTTC; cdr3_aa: CASGARVRETQYF
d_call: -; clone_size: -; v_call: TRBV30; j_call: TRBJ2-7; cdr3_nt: TGTGCCTGGAGTGTGGGGCTAGCGAGGTACGAGCAGTACTTC; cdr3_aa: CAWSVGLARYEQYF
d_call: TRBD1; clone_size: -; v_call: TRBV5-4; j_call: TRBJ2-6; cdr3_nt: TGTGCCAGCACCTCGACAGGGGGCGCGTTGGGGGCCAACGTCCTGACTTTC; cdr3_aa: CASTSTGGALGANVLTF
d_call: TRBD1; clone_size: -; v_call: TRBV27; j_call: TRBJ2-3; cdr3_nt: TGTGCCAGCAAAGGGGGCCTTAGCACAGATACGCAGTATTTT; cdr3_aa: CASKGGLSTDTQYF
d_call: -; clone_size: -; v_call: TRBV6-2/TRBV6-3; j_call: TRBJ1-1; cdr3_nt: TGTGCCAGCAGCCAAACCCTAGGCTTCATGAACACTGAAGCTTTCTTT; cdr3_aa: CASSQTLGFMNTEAFF
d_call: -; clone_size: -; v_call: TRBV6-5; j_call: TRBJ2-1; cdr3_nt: TGTGCCAGCGGGACACCATACAATGAGCAGTTCTTC; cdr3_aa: CASGTPYNEQFF